The 27 T cell receptor beta chains listed next were all sequenced from one sample in a study of T cell repertoires in cytomegalovirus infection. TCRdb re-derived calls from the reads in MiXCR, one entry per CDR3 protein. The sample includes about 830,000 distinct CDR3 sequences, about 33% of them seen just once. Their antigens are not known. The source material was cultured CD8+ T cells from PBMCs, sampled from culture after CMV antigen stimulation. These receptors all stem from a human donor in good health (CMV status not recorded). Some clones in this sample may be carry-over from other donors' samples.

This clonotype was found a few times. The chain uses TRBV6-2 or TRBV6-3 and TRBJ2-7; 9 bases map to TRBD1. With V trimmed by 6 bases and J by 3 bases, 9 bases remained unmatched. The CDR3 extends over 15 amino acids. Germline CDR1 is MNHEY and CDR2 is SVGEGT. The CDR3 DNA sequence: TGTGCCAGCAGAGAACAGGGGGCGATGAACTACGAGCAGTACGTC. It translates to CASREQGAMNYEQYV.

In its sample, this clonotype was seen many times. The V and J genes are TRBV6-2 or TRBV6-3 and TRBJ2-3, with D unclear. This CDR3 is 11 amino acids long. V was clipped by 0 bases and J by 6 bases, with 1 base between them. CDR1 MNHEY and CDR2 SVGEGT come from the germline V gene. Here the CDR3 DNA reads TGTGCCAGCAGTTACTCTGATACGCAGTATTTT. The encoded protein is CASSYSDTQYF.

This clonotype was seen a few times. The chain employs TRBV4-1 and TRBJ2-1, with D maybe TRBD2 (5 bases). V lost 3 bases and J 8 bases, leaving 8 bases between the germline ends. There are 12 residues in the CDR3. CDR1 MGHRA and CDR2 YSYEKL come from the germline V gene. The CDR3: CASSHGGHEQFF. The CDR3 bases are TGCGCCAGCAGCCATGGAGGACATGAGCAGTTCTTC.

The chain links TRBV27 to TRBJ2-7, with a tentative D call TRBD1 (6 bases). The CDR3 spans 15 residues. V was clipped by 5 bases and J by 3 bases, with 17 bases between them. Germline V gene sequence: CDR1 MNHEY, CDR2 SMNVEV (reference sequence). CDR3 sequence (DNA): TGTGCCAGCAGTAACCGCACAGGGATATTCTACGAGCAGTACGTC. This codes for CASSNRTGIFYEQYV.

The chain uses TRBV7-9 and TRBJ2-7; 10 bases map to TRBD1. CDR3 length equals 15 residues. Germline V lookup: CDR1 SEHNR, CDR2 FQNEAQ (reference sequence). Germline trimming cut 4 bases from V and 1 base from J; bases unmatched to any gene: 4. DNA of the CDR3: TGTGCCAGCAGCTGGGGACAGGGGCCATCCTACGAGCAGTACTTC. Translating gives CASSWGQGPSYEQYF.

This clonotype was counted only a few times. V usage is TRBV27 and J usage is TRBJ2-5, with a tentative D call TRBD1 (6 bases). The length of the CDR3 is 14 residues. Germline V gene lookup returns CDR1 MNHEY and CDR2 SMNVEV (reference sequence). The V end lost 2 bases, the J end lost 5 bases, and 12 bases lay between the germline ends. CDR3 amino acids: CASSLRGRSETQYF. In DNA, the CDR3 is TGTGCCAGCAGTTTAAGGGGGAGAAGTGAGACCCAGTACTTC.

This clonotype has more than one count but fewer than ten. This chain connects TRBV7-9 to TRBJ1-1; no reliable D call. V lost 1 base and J 3 bases, leaving 12 bases between the germline ends. This CDR3 has 15 amino acids. The V gene's germline CDR1 is SEHNR and CDR2 FQNEAQ (reference sequence). This CDR3 reads CASSLGEEYYTEAFF. In DNA, the CDR3 is TGTGCCAGCAGCTTAGGTGAGGAGTACTACACTGAAGCTTTCTTT.

This chain uses TRBV6-6 with TRBJ2-3, with 7 nucleotides matching TRBD2. This CDR3 comprises 16 residues. Trimming cost V 0 bases and J 2 bases; bases outside gene matches: 5. Germline CDR1 is MNHNY and CDR2 is SVGAGI (reference sequence). This CDR3 is CASSYSSGVDTDTQYF. The CDR3 DNA is TGTGCCAGCAGTTACTCAAGCGGGGTAGACACAGATACGCAGTATTTT.

This clonotype was seen only a few times. The rearrangement links TRBV7-2 to TRBJ2-5, with TRBD2 matching over 8 bases. Unmatched junction bases numbered 6, after V lost 5 bases and J lost 4 bases. Germline V lookup: CDR1 SGHTA, CDR2 FQGNSA. The CDR3 totals 14 residues. CDR3 coding DNA: TGTGCCAGCAGCCAAAGCGGGGGTGGAGAGACCCAGTACTTC. Translating it yields CASSQSGGGETQYF.

This clonotype has a handful of counts. The chain links TRBV7-2 to TRBJ2-7; TRBD2 matches at 9 bases. Trimming at V came to 1 base and at J to 2 bases, leaving 6 bases not matched to a gene. The CDR3 has 16 amino acids. The V gene's germline CDR1 is SGHTA and CDR2 FQGNSA. DNA for the CDR3: TGTGCCAGCAGCTTAGAGGGCGGGGGGGCCACCTACGAGCAGTACTTC. Its translation is CASSLEGGGATYEQYF. Full variable domain (rest looked up from reference TRBV7-2 and TRBJ2-7): GAGVSQSPSNKVTEKGKDVELRCDPISGHTALYWYRQSLGQGLEFLIYFQGNSAPDKSGLPSDRFSAERTGGSVSTLTIQRTQQEDSAVYLCASSLEGGGATYEQYFGPGTRLTVT.

This clonotype was counted many times. V usage is TRBV7-2 and J usage is TRBJ2-1; TRBD1 matches at 12 bases. V trimming: 5 bases; J trimming: 5 bases; junction bases outside the gene matches: 7. The CDR3 consists of 16 residues. Germline lookup yields CDR1 SGHTA and CDR2 FQGNSA. CDR3 sequence: CASSRRDRGLDNEQFF. As DNA, the CDR3 is TGTGCCAGCAGCAGAAGGGACAGGGGGCTAGACAATGAGCAGTTCTTC.

This clonotype was seen repeatedly, ten times or more. This rearrangement joins TRBV12-3 or TRBV12-4 to TRBJ1-1; the match to TRBD1 covers 7 bases. The CDR3 length is 13 residues. Germline trimming cut 5 bases from V and 6 bases from J; bases unmatched to any gene: 6. CDR3: CASSPGGTAEAFF. DNA of the CDR3: TGTGCCAGCAGTCCTGGTGGGACAGCTGAAGCTTTCTTT.

This chain connects TRBV14 to TRBJ1-2; D is ambiguous. The germline V gene encodes CDR1 SGHDN and CDR2 FVKESK. The germline V and J ends were trimmed by 4 bases and 5 bases, with 20 bases remaining between them. The CDR3 runs to 16 residues. The CDR3 sequence: CASSPYTGPSDYGYTF. The CDR3 DNA reads as TGTGCCAGCAGCCCCTATACCGGGCCGTCCGATTATGGCTACACCTTC.

V usage is TRBV5-4 and J usage is TRBJ1-3; TRBD1 matches at 12 bases. The V gene's germline CDR1 is SGHNT and CDR2 YYREEE (reference sequence). The CDR3 covers 17 residues. Trimming at V came to 1 base and at J to 3 bases, leaving 5 bases not matched to a gene. This CDR3 is CASSLLGQGAGGNTIYF. The CDR3, as DNA: TGTGCCAGCAGCTTGTTGGGACAGGGGGCGGGTGGAAACACCATATATTTT. The whole variable domain, remainder taken from reference TRBV5-4 and TRBJ1-3, is ETGVTQSPTHLIKTRGQQVTLRCSSQSGHNTVSWYQQALGQGPQFIFQYYREEENGRGNFPPRFSGLQFPNYSSELNVNALELDDSALYLCASSLLGQGAGGNTIYFGEGSWLTVV.

At least ten counts were recorded for this clonotype. V gene TRBV12-3 or TRBV12-4 combines with J gene TRBJ1-2; D is possibly TRBD1 (6 bases). The ends were cut back, 3 bases at V and 8 bases at J, with 19 bases in the middle. This CDR3 spans 15 amino acids. CDR3 sequence reads: CASSFSGTNPSGYTF. The CDR3 region has the DNA TGTGCCAGCAGTTTTTCCGGGACAAACCCTAGCGGCTACACCTTC.

This clonotype occurred a few times. V usage is TRBV7-9 and J usage is TRBJ2-1; TRBD2 agrees at 15 bases. J gave up 2 bases and V 5 bases, and 7 bases lay outside the gene matches. Germline-derived CDR1 and CDR2 are SEHNR and FQNEAQ (reference sequence). The CDR3 is made up of 18 amino acids. The CDR3 nucleotides read TGTGCCAGCAGCGGGGGACTAGCGGGAGGTTCCCCCTACAATGAGCAGTTCTTC. Amino acids: CASSGGLAGGSPYNEQFF.

Many counts were recorded for this clonotype. This chain joins TRBV7-2 and TRBJ1-2; 8 bases are shared with TRBD1. V lost 5 bases and J lost 1; bases outside the gene matches: 9. The V gene's germline CDR1 is SGHTA and CDR2 FQGNSA. The CDR3 consists of 16 residues. The CDR3 loop is CASSPMDREHNYGYTF. The CDR3 nucleotides are TGTGCCAGCAGCCCTATGGACAGGGAGCATAACTATGGCTACACCTTC. Full variable domain (outside the CDR3, taken from reference TRBV7-2 and TRBJ1-2): GAGVSQSPSNKVTEKGKDVELRCDPISGHTALYWYRQSLGQGLEFLIYFQGNSAPDKSGLPSDRFSAERTGGSVSTLTIQRTQQEDSAVYLCASSPMDREHNYGYTFGSGTRLTVV.

This clonotype was detected a few times. The rearrangement links TRBV27 to TRBJ2-5; D call uncertain. The V end lost 5 bases, the J end lost 0 bases, and 7 bases lay between the germline ends. Germline CDR1 MNHEY, CDR2 SMNVEV (reference sequence). This CDR3 has 13 residues. CDR3 loop: CASSLMYQETQYF. DNA for the CDR3: TGTGCCAGCAGTCTGATGTACCAAGAGACCCAGTACTTC.

V and J are TRBV11-2 and TRBJ1-1; a possible D gene is TRBD1 (5 bases). The germline gives CDR1 SGHAT, CDR2 FQNNGV. This CDR3 is 14 amino acids long. With 7 bases removed from V and 4 bases from J, the gap between germline ends came to 16 bases. CDR3 protein: CASTEWGVRTEAFF. In DNA, the CDR3 is TGTGCCAGCACTGAATGGGGGGTACGCACTGAAGCTTTCTTT. The entire variable domain, with the rest obtained from reference TRBV11-2 and TRBJ1-1, is as follows: EAGVAQSPRYKIIEKRQSVAFWCNPISGHATLYWYQQILGQGPKLLIQFQNNGVVDDSQLPKDRFSAERLKGVDSTLKIQPAKLEDSAVYLCASTEWGVRTEAFFGQGTRLTVV.

This chain uses TRBV7-4 with TRBJ1-6; D unresolved. Trimming removed 5 bases at V and 7 bases at J, with 18 bases between. This CDR3 contains 16 residues. Per the germline V gene, CDR1 is SGHVT and CDR2 is SQSDAQ. As DNA, the CDR3 is TGTGCCAGCAGCCCCCCCGTGAAGACTATAAATTCACCCCTCCACTTT. Translating it yields CASSPPVKTINSPLHF.

The rearrangement uses TRBV7-6 and TRBJ2-2; D is unresolved. V was shortened by 1 base and J by 6 bases, with 9 bases between the two germline ends. Germline V gene data show CDR1 as SGHVS and CDR2 as FNYEAQ. The CDR3 totals 14 residues. The CDR3: CASSLDPPPGELFF. The CDR3 DNA reads TGTGCCAGCAGCTTAGACCCCCCCCCCGGGGAGCTGTTTTTT. The full variable domain, rest sourced from reference TRBV7-6 and TRBJ2-2, is GAGVSQSPRYKVTKRGQDVALRCDPISGHVSLYWYRQALGQGPEFLTYFNYEAQQDKSGLPNDRFSAERPEGSISTLTIQRTEQRDSAMYRCASSLDPPPGELFFGEGSRLTVL.

The V call is TRBV19, the J call TRBJ1-4; 11 bases agree with TRBD1. The germline V gene has CDR1 LNHDA and CDR2 SQIVND (reference sequence). The CDR3 runs 15 residues. V lost 4 bases and J lost 6; bases outside the gene matches: 4. CDR3 loop: CASSTGTGGYEKLFF. CDR3 in DNA: TGTGCCAGTAGTACGGGGACAGGGGGTTATGAAAAACTGTTTTTT.

The rearrangement links TRBV6-6 to TRBJ2-3; tentatively, D is TRBD1 or TRBD2 (10 bases each). In germline, CDR1 is MNHNY, CDR2 SVGAGI (reference sequence). V lost 1 base and J 6 bases, leaving 26 bases between the germline ends. The CDR3 totals 19 residues. The CDR3 is CASSYYSGGGTGVLDTQYF. CDR3 DNA sequence: TGTGCCAGCAGTTACTACAGCGGGGGGGGGACAGGGGTTTTGGATACGCAGTATTTT.

Many counts were recorded for this clonotype. The V gene is TRBV7-2, the J gene TRBJ1-2, with 7 nucleotides matching TRBD1. V was pared by 5 bases and J by 3 bases, with 9 bases of the junction left unmatched. The CDR3 totals 15 residues. The V gene's germline CDR1 is SGHTA and CDR2 FQGNSA. The CDR3 coding sequence is TGTGCCAGCAGCCCATGGACAGGTTTGGACTATGGCTACACCTTC. Encoded protein: CASSPWTGLDYGYTF.

Remarks on this clonotype: Compared with germline, one end of the junction differs, possibly owing to a read error. The genes are TRBV12-3 or TRBV12-4 and TRBJ1-1; perhaps TRBD1 as D (6 bases). The CDR3 is 15 residues long. CDR3: CVSTLKGGRGGEAFF. The CDR3 nucleotides are TGTGTCAGCACCCTAAAAGGCGGCAGGGGTGGTGAAGCTTTCTTT.

The sample holds a few counts of this clonotype. V is TRBV2 and J is TRBJ1-5; no clear D. The CDR3 has 13 residues. The V end lost 1 base, the J end lost 4 bases, and 5 bases lay between the germline ends. Germline V gene data show CDR1 as SNHLY and CDR2 as FYNNEI. The CDR3 bases are TGTGCCAGCAGTGAAGGTTGGAATCAGCCCCAGCATTTT. Its protein is CASSEGWNQPQHF.

V is TRBV27 and J is TRBJ1-5; D is unclear. V lost 5 bases and J lost 3, with 8 bases in between. This CDR3 has 13 amino acids. The germline gives CDR1 MNHEY, CDR2 SMNVEV (reference sequence). The CDR3 sequence is CASSLAYNQPQHF. The DNA of the CDR3 is TGTGCCAGCAGTCTAGCGTACAATCAGCCCCAGCATTTT.